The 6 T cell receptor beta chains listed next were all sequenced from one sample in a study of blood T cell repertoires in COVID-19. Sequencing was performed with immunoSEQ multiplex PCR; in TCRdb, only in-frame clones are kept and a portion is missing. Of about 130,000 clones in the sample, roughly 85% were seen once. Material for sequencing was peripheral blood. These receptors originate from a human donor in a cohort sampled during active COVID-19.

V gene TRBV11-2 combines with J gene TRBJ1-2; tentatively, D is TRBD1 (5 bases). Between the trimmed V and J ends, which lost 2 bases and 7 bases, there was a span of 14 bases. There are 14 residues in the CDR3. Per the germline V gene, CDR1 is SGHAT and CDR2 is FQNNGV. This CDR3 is CASSLQGPVGGYTF. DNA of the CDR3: TGTGCCAGCAGCTTACAGGGCCCGGTTGGTGGCTACACCTTC. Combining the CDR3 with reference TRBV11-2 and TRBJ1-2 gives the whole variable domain EAGVAQSPRYKIIEKRQSVAFWCNPISGHATLYWYQQILGQGPKLLIQFQNNGVVDDSQLPKDRFSAERLKGVDSTLKIQPAKLEDSAVYLCASSLQGPVGGYTFGSGTRLTVV.

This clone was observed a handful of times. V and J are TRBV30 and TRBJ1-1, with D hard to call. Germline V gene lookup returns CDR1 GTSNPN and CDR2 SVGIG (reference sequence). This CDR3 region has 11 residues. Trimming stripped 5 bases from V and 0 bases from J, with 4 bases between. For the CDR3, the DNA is TGTGCCTGGGACATGAACACTGAAGCTTTCTTT. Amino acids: CAWDMNTEAFF.

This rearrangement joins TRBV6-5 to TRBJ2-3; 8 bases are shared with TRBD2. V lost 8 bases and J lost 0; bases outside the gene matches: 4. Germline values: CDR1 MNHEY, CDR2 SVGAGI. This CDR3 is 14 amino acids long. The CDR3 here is CASGLAGSTDTQYF. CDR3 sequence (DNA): TGTGCCAGCGGATTAGCGGGAAGCACAGATACGCAGTATTTT.

CDR3 residues: CASSPDWTSSGYTF. CDR3 coding DNA: TGTGCCAGCAGCCCGGATTGGACATCCAGTGGCTACACCTTC. The chain is built from TRBV7-3 and TRBJ1-2; a possible D gene is TRBD1 (5 bases). This CDR3 is built from 14 residues. V was shortened by 5 bases and J by 7 bases, with 17 bases between the two germline ends. CDR1 and CDR2 (germline): SGHTA, FQGTGA.

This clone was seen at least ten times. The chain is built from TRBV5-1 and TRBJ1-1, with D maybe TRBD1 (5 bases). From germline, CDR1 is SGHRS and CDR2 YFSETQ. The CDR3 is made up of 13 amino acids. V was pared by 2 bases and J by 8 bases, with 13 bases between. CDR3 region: CASSLGDSSEAFF. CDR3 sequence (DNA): TGCGCCAGCAGCTTAGGAGACAGCAGCGAAGCTTTCTTT.

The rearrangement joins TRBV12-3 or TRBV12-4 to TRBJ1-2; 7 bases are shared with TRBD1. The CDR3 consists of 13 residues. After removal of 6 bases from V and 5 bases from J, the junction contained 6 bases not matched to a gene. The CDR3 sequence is CASSETGLYGYTF. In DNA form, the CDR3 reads TGTGCCAGCAGCGAGACAGGGCTTTATGGCTACACCTTC.